Presented here are 4 T cell receptor beta chains from one specimen sequenced in a study of low-dose radiotherapy and immunotherapy resistance in tumors. Time point denoted: after trial treatment. This sample's treatment: LDRT plus nivolumab, ipilimumab, low-dose cyclophosphamide and aspirin (RACIN trial). TRAV and TRBV primers primed cDNA for both TCRalpha and TCRbeta. TCRs underwent about 20 PCR cycles of amplification with a constant-region primer and V-primer adapter. MiXCR was run by TCRdb on the reads, yielding one entry per CDR3 protein. Among roughly 100,000 distinct CDR3 sequences listed, around 21% were seen once. Source: PBMCs, taken after low-dose radiotherapy plus immunotherapy. The receptors stem from a male donor with prostate cancer.

This clonotype was detected ten times or more. One junction end disagrees with the germline gene, perhaps due to a read error. The chain is built from TRBV10-2 and TRBJ2-3, with TRBD1 as a possible D gene (6 bases). The V gene's germline CDR1 is WSHSY and CDR2 SAAADI. CDR3 length equals 15 residues. The CDR3 nucleotides read TGTGCCGCCGGCCCCGGGACATCTTATTCAGATACGCAGTATTTT. Amino acids: CAAGPGTSYSDTQYF.

This rearrangement joins TRBV28 to TRBJ1-5; a weak D match, TRBD1 (6 bases). This CDR3 is 17 amino acids long. The V end lost 4 bases, the J end lost 3 bases, and 19 bases lay between the germline ends. Germline lookup yields CDR1 MDHEN and CDR2 SYDVKM. The CDR3 nucleotides are TGTGCCAGCAGTTCACCAGCCGGACAGAATATCAATCAGCCCCAGCATTTT. Residues: CASSSPAGQNINQPQHF.

This clonotype was detected only a few times. The chain recombines TRBV2 with TRBJ2-5; the match to TRBD1 covers 8 bases. Per germline, CDR1 SNHLY and CDR2 FYNNEI. After removal of 6 bases from V and 4 bases from J, the junction contained 7 bases not matched to a gene. The CDR3 is made up of 14 amino acids. The CDR3 protein is CASSGQGWSETQYF. The DNA of the CDR3 is TGTGCCAGCAGCGGACAGGGATGGTCAGAGACCCAGTACTTC.

At least ten counts were recorded for this clonotype. The gene calls are TRBV7-9 and TRBJ2-2, with 10 bases identical to TRBD2. Germline V lookup: CDR1 SEHNR, CDR2 FQNEAQ (reference sequence). The CDR3 loop spans 21 amino acids. Germline trimming cut 1 base from V and 1 base from J; bases unmatched to any gene: 15. Here the CDR3 reads CASSLVPRLAGALWNTGELFF. CDR3 bases: TGTGCCAGCAGCTTAGTCCCCCGGCTAGCGGGGGCCTTATGGAACACCGGGGAGCTGTTTTTT.